The T cell receptor beta chain under discussion was sequenced for a study of blood T cell repertoires in COVID-19. Study information: From T cells, B-cell-depleted T cells, or PBMCs came the material, which was cDNA or gDNA.

The V segment lost 1 base and the J segment 2 bases; nucleotides outside the gene matches: 0. The CDR3 consists of 15 residues. The germline gives CDR1 SGHAT, CDR2 FQNNGV. This clone was seen only once. Sequencing used immunoSEQ multiplex PCR; TCRdb keeps in-frame clones, though not all of them. The repertoire has some 130,000 clones, around 89% of them found once; the top ten carry 15% to 20%. The clonotype was recovered from a man aged 45 to 65 with active or convalescent COVID-19. Sample: peripheral blood. V is TRBV11-2 and J is TRBJ2-7; 12 bases agree with TRBD2. The CDR3 loop is CASSLGLAGAYEQYF. As DNA, the CDR3 is TGTGCCAGCAGCTTAGGACTAGCGGGGGCCTACGAGCAGTACTTC.